What follows are 13 T cell receptor beta chains derived from one specimen sequenced in a study of T cells after yellow fever vaccination. TCRdb fed the 5' RACE reads into MiXCR, producing one record per CDR3 protein. This table holds more than 300,000 distinct CDR3 sequences, roughly 10% found once. Source: CD4+ T cells sorted from PBMCs, taken 45 days after the yellow fever booster vaccination. The receptor source for this set is a man aged 18 to 30 who received the YFV17D yellow fever vaccine.

This clonotype occurred many times. The V gene is TRBV7-7, the J gene TRBJ2-7; D remains ambiguous. This CDR3 comprises 13 residues. Germline CDR1 SSHAT, CDR2 FNYEAQ (reference sequence). Trimming shortened V by 4 bases and J by 7 bases, and 14 bases separated the two germline ends. CDR3 bases: TGTGCCAGCAGCTACCGTTGGGAAGGAGAGCAGTACTTC. Its protein is CASSYRWEGEQYF.

This clonotype has at least ten counts. The chain recombines TRBV6-1 with TRBJ1-3; D is unresolved. The V end was cut by 2 bases, the J end by 0 bases, with 17 bases between. Germline loops: CDR1 MNHNS, CDR2 SASEGT. The CDR3 is made up of 18 amino acids. The chain's CDR3 is CASSEYWRKAASGNTIYF. The DNA of the CDR3 is TGTGCCAGCAGTGAATACTGGAGGAAGGCCGCCTCTGGAAACACCATATATTTT.

This clonotype was observed a handful of times. The V gene is TRBV11-2, the J gene TRBJ2-3; a possible D gene is TRBD1 (6 bases). V was clipped by 4 bases and J by 0 bases, with 14 bases between them. CDR3 size: 16 residues. Germline loops: CDR1 SGHAT, CDR2 FQNNGV. CDR3: CASSSKGVSSTDTQYF. CDR3 in DNA: TGTGCCAGCAGCTCAAAGGGGGTATCGAGCACAGATACGCAGTATTTT.

The sample holds a few counts of this clonotype. This chain links TRBV5-1 with TRBJ2-1, with TRBD2 identical over 11 bases. This CDR3 is built from 16 residues. Germline CDR1 SGHRS, CDR2 YFSETQ. The ends lost 6 bases at V and 5 bases at J; junction bases unmatched: 10. The CDR3 protein is CASTVSLAGANNEQFF. As DNA, the CDR3 is TGCGCCAGCACCGTCTCACTAGCGGGGGCCAACAATGAGCAGTTCTTC.

This clonotype came up a few times. The rearrangement uses TRBV9 and TRBJ2-3; no firm D call. Trimming pared 0 bases from V and 0 bases from J, leaving 5 bases between. Germline V gives CDR1 SGDLS, CDR2 YYNGEE. The CDR3 consists of 14 residues. CDR3 DNA sequence: TGTGCCAGCAGCGTAGAGGTCAGCACAGATACGCAGTATTTT. Protein: CASSVEVSTDTQYF.

V gene TRBV4-1 combines with J gene TRBJ2-1, with 11 bases identical to TRBD2. V gave up 2 bases and J gave up 4 bases; unmatched junction bases: 7. Germline V gene lookup returns CDR1 MGHRA and CDR2 YSYEKL. The CDR3 is 17 residues long. This chain's CDR3 is CASSQTQTSGGYNEQFF. The CDR3 nucleotides are TGCGCCAGCAGCCAAACCCAAACTAGCGGGGGATACAATGAGCAGTTCTTC.

This sequence joins TRBV7-9 and TRBJ2-6; D is ambiguous. The CDR3 runs 15 residues. The V gene lost 3 bases and the J gene lost 0 bases, with 6 bases spanning the gap. Germline V lookup: CDR1 SEHNR, CDR2 FQNEAQ (reference sequence). The DNA for the CDR3 is TGTGCCAGCAGCTTCCTCATCTCTGGGGCCAACGTCCTGACTTTC. Translating it yields CASSFLISGANVLTF.

The chain is built from TRBV6-5 and TRBJ2-3, with 9 nucleotides matching TRBD2. V shed 5 bases and J 5 bases; nucleotides not matched to a gene: 5. The CDR3 loop spans 14 amino acids. In germline, CDR1 is MNHEY, CDR2 SVGAGI. CDR3 bases: TGTGCCAGCAGTCTCTGGACTAGCGTAGATACGCAGTATTTT. Protein product: CASSLWTSVDTQYF.

This clonotype was observed a handful of times. This chain connects TRBV20-1 to TRBJ1-1; unclear D gene. The CDR3 spans 14 residues. The germline gives CDR1 DFQATT, CDR2 SNEGSKA (reference sequence). Trimming cost V 5 bases and J 0 bases, with 13 bases left between them. The CDR3 DNA reads TGCAGTGCTGGCAGACACCTCATGAACACTGAAGCTTTCTTT. This sequence encodes CSAGRHLMNTEAFF.

This clonotype was seen ten or more times. V gene TRBV27 combines with J gene TRBJ1-2, with D possibly being TRBD1 (5 bases). The CDR3 extends over 14 amino acids. Germline V CDR1 and CDR2: MNHEY, SMNVEV (reference sequence). V shed 0 bases and J shed 8 bases, with 13 bases lying between them. Written as DNA, the CDR3 is TGTGCCAGCAGTTTATCCTGGGGGACTGTCGGCTACACCTTC. Its translation is CASSLSWGTVGYTF.

This clonotype occurred a few times. V and J are TRBV5-4 and TRBJ1-1, with TRBD1 matching over 9 bases. The CDR3 sequence is 15 residues long. The V gene end was trimmed by 4 bases and the J gene end by 3 bases; junction bases not matched to a gene: 7. Germline lookup yields CDR1 SGHNT and CDR2 YYREEE (reference sequence). This chain's CDR3 is CASSTGTGIDTEAFF. CDR3 nucleotide sequence: TGTGCCAGCAGCACGGGGACAGGGATTGACACTGAAGCTTTCTTT.

The J gene is TRBJ2-7, the V gene TRBV7-2; D is undetermined. CDR3 length: 14 amino acids. The germline V and J ends were trimmed by 5 bases and 5 bases, with 16 bases remaining between them. Germline CDR1 and CDR2: SGHTA and FQGNSA. The CDR3 nucleotides read TGTGCCAGCAGCCCAGTAGGTAACCTCCACGAGCAGTACGTC. Residues: CASSPVGNLHEQYV.

This clonotype was counted many times. The chain employs TRBV11-2 and TRBJ2-1, with D perhaps matching TRBD1 or TRBD2 (6 bases each). Trimming took 5 bases from V and 1 from J, leaving 15 bases between them. Germline assignment: CDR1 SGHAT and CDR2 FQNNGV. The CDR3 runs 16 residues. The CDR3 DNA is TGTGCCAGCAGCCATAGAGGGGGGCTGTCCTACAATGAGCAGTTCTTC. This translates into CASSHRGGLSYNEQFF. Full variable domain (rest looked up from reference TRBV11-2 and TRBJ2-1): EAGVAQSPRYKIIEKRQSVAFWCNPISGHATLYWYQQILGQGPKLLIQFQNNGVVDDSQLPKDRFSAERLKGVDSTLKIQPAKLEDSAVYLCASSHRGGLSYNEQFFGPGTRLTVL.